This passage covers 20 T cell receptor beta chains from one sample sequenced in a study of blood T cell repertoires in COVID-19. Sequenced by immunoSEQ multiplex PCR; TCRdb stores in-frame clones only, minus some. The data show tens of thousands of clones, about 83% seen once. What was sequenced was peripheral blood. Every receptor here comes from a man aged 45-65 years with active COVID-19.

The rearrangement links TRBV9 to TRBJ2-1, with D perhaps matching TRBD1 (6 bases). The V end was cut by 2 bases, the J end by 8 bases, with 17 bases between. Germline CDR1 SGDLS, CDR2 YYNGEE. The CDR3 covers 15 residues. The CDR3 protein is CASSVDDRYSHEQFF. For the CDR3, the DNA is TGTGCCAGCAGCGTGGATGACAGGTACAGTCATGAGCAGTTCTTC.

The chain recombines TRBV4-1 with TRBJ1-2, with D unclear. The germline V gene has CDR1 MGHRA and CDR2 YSYEKL. The CDR3 contains 12 residues. V lost 3 bases, J lost 1 base, and 3 bases lay in between. The CDR3 region has the DNA TGCGCCAGCAGCCAGAGTAACTATGGCTACACCTTC. Its protein is CASSQSNYGYTF.

The V and J genes are TRBV5-6 and TRBJ1-6; D is unclear. Germline assignment: CDR1 SGHDT and CDR2 YYEEEE. This CDR3 comprises 14 residues. V was cut by 2 bases and J by 7 bases, with 10 bases left in between. The CDR3 DNA is TGTGCCAGCAGCTTAGTTTCGGGGAATTCACCCCTCCACTTT. It translates to CASSLVSGNSPLHF.

This chain connects TRBV9 to TRBJ1-2; perhaps TRBD1 as D (5 bases). V lost 4 bases, J lost 0 bases, and 10 bases lay in between. Germline V CDR1 and CDR2: SGDLS, YYNGEE. The CDR3 sequence is 14 residues long. The CDR3 bases are TGTGCCAGCAGCCCGCCGACAGCTAACTATGGCTACACCTTC. Protein sequence: CASSPPTANYGYTF.

The chain links TRBV3-1 (or the pseudogene TRBV3-2) to TRBJ1-5, with D maybe TRBD1 (5 bases). Trimming removed 3 bases from V and 6 bases from J, with 12 bases in between. The CDR3 runs to 14 residues. CDR1 is LGHDT, CDR2 YNNKEL, per germline (reference sequence). CDR3 nucleotide sequence: TGTGCCAGCAGCCAGAGTGGCAGGGCTCAGCCCCAGCATTTT. It translates to CASSQSGRAQPQHF.

The rearrangement joins TRBV7-8 to TRBJ2-1, with D possibly TRBD1 on 7 matching bases. CDR3 length: 14 residues. CDR1 and CDR2 (germline): SGHVS, FQNEAQ. Trimming took off 5 bases at V and 7 bases at J, with 15 bases between the two ends. CDR3 sequence (DNA): TGTGCCAGCAGCCACCCGACAGGGACTAATGAGCAGTTCTTC. It is translated as CASSHPTGTNEQFF.

This clone was found a few times. V usage is TRBV29-1 and J usage is TRBJ2-3; TRBD2 matches at 9 bases. This CDR3 comprises 15 residues. Germline V gene sequence: CDR1 SQVTM, CDR2 ANQGSEA. V shed 6 bases, J shed 5 bases, and the junction held 12 bases outside the gene matches. The DNA for the CDR3 is TGCAGCGTCTGCCCTAGCGGGGACAAAGGAGATACGCAGTATTTT. The encoded protein is CSVCPSGDKGDTQYF.

This chain joins TRBV9 and TRBJ2-5, with D possibly matching TRBD1 (5 bases). Trimming removed 6 bases at V and 4 bases at J, with 13 bases between. The CDR3 is 13 amino acids. Germline-derived CDR1 and CDR2 are SGDLS and YYNGEE. The CDR3 loop reads CASTPDSGETQYF. CDR3 bases: TGTGCCAGCACCCCTGACAGTGGAGAGACCCAGTACTTC.

The chain recombines TRBV5-5 with TRBJ2-5; D possibly corresponds to TRBD2 (6 bases). This CDR3 contains 14 residues. The V and J ends lost 2 bases and 5 bases respectively, with 13 bases between them. Germline-derived CDR1 and CDR2 are SGHKS and YYEKEE (reference sequence). CDR3 residues: CASSLIGSTETQYF. The CDR3, as DNA: TGTGCCAGCAGCTTAATCGGGAGCACGGAGACCCAGTACTTC.

This clone has only a few counts. The V call is TRBV21-1, the J call TRBJ2-2; the D call in the table, TRBD1, was not verified against the DNA. TRBV21-1 is a listed pseudogene. This CDR3 contains 19 residues. The CDR3 DNA is TGTGCCAGCACACAGGGGGCGCGGATAGGGCGGGTGAACACCGGGGAGCTGTTTTTT. Translated, it gives CASTQGARIGRVNTGELFF.

The chain links TRBV18 to TRBJ2-1, with TRBD1 identical over 7 bases. V lost 3 bases and J lost 3; bases outside the gene matches: 5. Germline assignment: CDR1 KGHSH and CDR2 LQKENI. The CDR3 extends over 15 amino acids. The DNA for the CDR3 is TGTGCCAGCTCACCGACCGGGACAGTCTACAATGAGCAGTTCTTC. This encodes CASSPTGTVYNEQFF.

J is TRBJ2-5 and V is TRBV2; no clear D gene. There are 12 residues in the CDR3. Per the germline V gene, CDR1 is SNHLY and CDR2 is FYNNEI. Between the trimmed V and J ends, which lost 5 bases and 5 bases, there was a span of 9 bases. The CDR3 bases are TGTGCCAGCAGTTTCCTCCAGGAGACCCAGTACTTC. Translation gives CASSFLQETQYF. The entire variable domain, with the rest obtained from reference TRBV2 and TRBJ2-5, is as follows: EPEVTQTPSHQVTQMGQEVILRCVPISNHLYFYWYRQILGQKVEFLVSFYNNEISEKSEIFDDQFSVERPDGSNFTLKIRSTKLEDSAMYFCASSFLQETQYFGPGTRLLVL.

This chain joins TRBV30 and TRBJ2-1, with 7 bases that match TRBD2. The V gene's germline CDR1 is GTSNPN and CDR2 SVGIG (reference sequence). This CDR3 is built from 14 residues. The V and J ends lost 1 base and 4 bases, in that order; junction bases with no gene match: 4. As DNA, the CDR3 is TGTGCCTGGAGTGGTAGCGGGCTGTACAATGAGCAGTTCTTC. Its translation: CAWSGSGLYNEQFF.

Here the CDR3 DNA reads TGTGCCAGCTCACCGGGACAGCCTCTTGGGGACCAGTACTTC. It encodes CASSPGQPLGDQYF. The V call is TRBV18, the J call TRBJ2-5; TRBD1 matches 7 bases. This CDR3 has 14 amino acids. Germline V gene data show CDR1 as KGHSH and CDR2 as LQKENI. J was trimmed by 10 bases and V by 3 bases; bases with no gene match: 11.

The chain recombines TRBV6-2 or TRBV6-3 with TRBJ2-1, with D possibly TRBD2 on 6 matching bases. The V end was cut by 2 bases, the J end by 6 bases, with 8 bases between. The CDR3 is 13 amino acids. Germline V gene data show CDR1 as MNHEY and CDR2 as SVGEGT. This CDR3 reads CASSYGTPNEQFF. The DNA of the CDR3 is TGTGCCAGCAGTTACGGGACTCCCAATGAGCAGTTCTTC.

This chain links TRBV18 with TRBJ1-2, with 8 bases that match TRBD1. The CDR3 consists of 15 residues. The junction had 11 bases not matched to a gene; V was cut back by 4 bases and J by 7 bases. CDR1 and CDR2 from the germline V gene are KGHSH and LQKENI. CDR3: CASSRRDRGVTGYTF. The CDR3 region has the DNA TGTGCCAGCTCACGACGAGACAGGGGAGTAACTGGCTACACCTTC.

The chain couples TRBV7-8 to TRBJ2-7; 7 bases align to TRBD2. Trimming cost V 5 bases and J 2 bases; bases outside gene matches: 6. This CDR3 has 14 residues. The germline V gene encodes CDR1 SGHVS and CDR2 FQNEAQ. As DNA, the CDR3 is TGTGCCAGCAGCCTCCGGGAGGCCGCCTACGAGCAGTACTTC. This gives the protein CASSLREAAYEQYF.

This chain links TRBV7-3 with TRBJ1-1, with a possible D match to TRBD1 (5 bases). Trimming pared 5 bases from V and 5 bases from J, leaving 9 bases between. Germline lookup yields CDR1 SGHTA and CDR2 FQGTGA. This CDR3 contains 12 residues. Here the CDR3 reads CASSHQGTEAFF. CDR3 DNA sequence: TGTGCCAGCAGCCACCAGGGAACTGAAGCTTTCTTT.

This sequence joins TRBV4-1 and TRBJ2-3, with D possibly being TRBD2 (5 bases). Trimming pared 6 bases from V and 0 bases from J, leaving 10 bases between. Germline V CDR1 and CDR2: MGHRA, YSYEKL. The length of the CDR3 is 14 residues. The DNA of the CDR3 is TGCGCCAGCAGGAGCGGCCCAAGCACAGATACGCAGTATTTT. Its translation is CASRSGPSTDTQYF.

The DNA for the CDR3 is TGTGCCAGTAGTATCGCGGTTACCTATAATTCACCCCTCCACTTT. Its protein product is CASSIAVTYNSPLHF. V usage is TRBV19 and J usage is TRBJ1-6; no definite D call. CDR1 and CDR2 from the germline V gene are LNHDA and SQIVND (reference sequence). The CDR3 length is 15 residues. Trimming stripped 3 bases from V and 2 bases from J, with 8 bases between.